This T cell receptor (beta chain) was captured by sequencing in a study of early T cells in non-severe SARS-CoV-2 infection (dated by TCRdb to about 2021). Context from the whole study: Bulk RNA from unsorted whole blood was used for TCR sequencing, so alpha and beta chains could not be paired. Study-level results and caveats: VDJdb matching was skewed toward anti-spike CD8 responses, so virus-specific expansions were likely underestimated and private and CD4 specificities were missed.

Receptor amplification or capture employed 5' RACE. The sequencing machine was a NextSeq 500. To correct for sequencing error and PCR bias, the TCR library protocol tagged individual cDNA molecules with unique molecular identifiers. Both TCR alpha and beta chains were sequenced, and tight co-correlation was observed between alpha and beta sequence abundances in each sample. Under the source paper's analysis protocol: V gene, J gene and CDR3 annotation of TCR sequences was performed with Decombinator V4. Expanded TCRs were defined as changing significantly between any two time points under a Poisson model with p below 0.0001. TCR abundances were normalised to the total number of TCRs sequenced in each sample and reported as counts per million. TRAV1-2 paired with TRAJ12, TRAJ20 or TRAJ33 defined MAIT TCRs, while TRAV10 paired with TRAJ18 defined iNKT TCRs. A search of VDJdb, accessed on 1 November 2021, was run for TCRs annotated to CMV, EBV and SARS-CoV-2, with TCRs annotated for multiple antigens excluded. Clones were called with MiXCR by TCRdb after fastp trimmed the public reads at Q25, and only in-frame beta chains were retained. For every CDR3 protein sequence, its rows merge into one entry that carries the most common genes and DNA. The V and J calls follow TCRdb's processing rather than the paper's. The sample table lists approximately 77,000 distinct CDR3 sequences, over 4% of them with a count of one. The ten largest clones represent approximately 7% of the sample.

The germline V gene (reference sequence) gives CDR1 as MNHEY and CDR2 as SMNVEV. Trimming takes 2 bases from V and 2 bases from J, and the germline ends sit 10 bases apart. The CDR3 holds 15 amino acids from the cysteine to the phenylalanine. Just the 45-base CDR3 DNA is kept, in frame starting at base 1. A note on this clonotype: This clone's antigen is unknown. No much larger clonotype is one base removed from it; base qualities were not supplied.

A case-control design nested within a healthcare worker cohort in London, UK, was used, with weekly nasopharyngeal swab PCR tests and blood sampling performed. Healthcare workers were recruited between 23 and 31 March 2020, during the week of the UK lockdown, and were followed weekly for up to roughly 16 weeks. The V and J segments used are TRBV27 and TRBJ1-5, and perhaps TRBD1 as D gene, on 5 matching bases. The sequence was collected from an adult who was a healthcare worker with PCR-confirmed SARS-CoV-2 infection or an uninfected control (not recorded which). The sample here was whole blood, taken at baseline. DNA sequence: TGTGCCAGCAGTTTAGGGGTCAGGGGCAATCAGCCCCAGCATTTT. It translates to CASSLGVRGNQPQHF.